One and the same sample provided the 32 T cell receptor beta chains below, sequenced in a study of OX40 agonist ivuxolimab in advanced cancers. Sequencing used immunoSEQ multiplex PCR; TCRdb keeps in-frame clones, though not all of them. Of 70,000 or so clones in the sample, around 83% were seen once. Sequenced material: CD4+ or CD8+ T cells sorted from blood, taken in a trial of the OX40 agonist ivuxolimab. The receptor set was obtained from an adult with an advanced solid tumor such as melanoma, head and neck, liver or kidney cancer.

This clone was detected once. The V gene is TRBV5-1, the J gene TRBJ2-7; no reliable D call. The CDR3 is 16 amino acids. The germline CDR1 and CDR2 sequences are SGHRS and YFSETQ. The V end lost 0 bases, the J end lost 2 bases, and 15 bases lay between the germline ends. In DNA, the CDR3 is TGCGCCAGCAGCTTGGGACCCCAGGATCAAACCTACGAGCAGTACTTC. Its protein is CASSLGPQDQTYEQYF.

The chain couples TRBV29-1 to TRBJ1-2; D gene unclear. Germline-derived CDR1 and CDR2 are SQVTM and ANQGSEA. This CDR3 is built from 14 residues. Between the trimmed V and J ends, which lost 2 bases and 0 bases, there was a span of 10 bases. The CDR3 nucleotides read TGCAGCGTTGAATCCTTTTTCTCTAACTATGGCTACACCTTC. Amino acid sequence: CSVESFFSNYGYTF.

The gene calls are TRBV4-1 and TRBJ2-2, with 9 bases that match TRBD2. Unmatched junction bases numbered 6, after V lost 4 bases and J lost 0 bases. Germline lookup yields CDR1 MGHRA and CDR2 YSYEKL. The CDR3 extends over 17 amino acids. CDR3 sequence reads: CASSLSSGDANTGELFF. As DNA, the CDR3 is TGCGCCAGCAGCCTATCTAGCGGGGACGCGAACACCGGGGAGCTGTTTTTT.

The V call is TRBV19, the J call TRBJ1-5; 10 nucleotides line up with TRBD1. CDR3 size: 15 residues. CDR1 is LNHDA, CDR2 SQIVND, per germline (reference sequence). Trimming removed 6 bases from V and 6 bases from J; junction bases left unmatched: 8. This CDR3 is CASRSGTGDTQPQHF. Here the CDR3 DNA reads TGTGCCAGTAGAAGCGGGACAGGGGACACTCAGCCCCAGCATTTT.

The chain links TRBV7-5 to TRBJ2-5. The J call is uncertain, as TRBJ2-7 better fits the DNA end. TRBV7-5 is shown as a pseudogene. CDR3 length: 17 residues. The CDR3 sequence is CASTGTSARTSAYEQYF. The DNA of the CDR3 is TGTGCCAGCACCGGGACGTCCGCTAGGACATCCGCCTACGAGCAGTACTTC.

The chain joins TRBV19 to TRBJ1-5; 8 bases match TRBD1. The CDR3 contains 14 residues. The germline gives CDR1 LNHDA, CDR2 SQIVND (reference sequence). J was trimmed by 6 bases and V by 5 bases; bases with no gene match: 6. In DNA form, the CDR3 reads TGTGCCAGTAGTGGGACAGGAGGACCTCAGCCCCAGCATTTT. Its protein product is CASSGTGGPQPQHF.

This chain uses TRBV4-2 with TRBJ2-7, with 8 positions matching TRBD2. V lost 3 bases, J lost 4 bases, and 5 bases stayed unmatched. In germline, CDR1 is LGHNA, CDR2 YNFKEQ. The CDR3 loop spans 14 amino acids. The CDR3 sequence: CASSQETSGYEQYF. CDR3 coding DNA: TGTGCCAGCAGCCAGGAAACTAGCGGTTACGAGCAGTACTTC.

V usage is TRBV5-1 and J usage is TRBJ2-7; D possibly corresponds to TRBD1 (5 bases). The V end lost 0 bases, the J end lost 7 bases, and 17 bases lay between the germline ends. Germline CDR1 and CDR2: SGHRS and YFSETQ. This CDR3 has 15 amino acids. The CDR3 DNA follows: TGCGCCAGCAGCTTGGAAACAGGTTTTGTAGGGGAGCAGTACTTC. Translating gives CASSLETGFVGEQYF.

The count of this clone is one. V usage is TRBV27 and J usage is TRBJ1-2; D ambiguous. V shed 4 bases and J shed 6 bases, with 15 bases lying between them. This CDR3 has 14 amino acids. Germline V gene data show CDR1 as MNHEY and CDR2 as SMNVEV (reference sequence). The CDR3: CASSYSQVGDGYTF. CDR3 sequence (DNA): TGTGCCAGCAGTTATAGCCAGGTCGGGGATGGCTACACCTTC.

The V and J genes are TRBV5-1 and TRBJ2-7, with TRBD1 matching over 8 bases. CDR1 SGHRS and CDR2 YFSETQ come from the germline V gene. V lost 1 base and J lost 4; bases outside the gene matches: 10. CDR3 length equals 16 residues. This CDR3 is CASSLSTGEPTYEQYF. CDR3 nucleotides: TGCGCCAGCAGCTTGTCGACAGGGGAACCCACTTACGAGCAGTACTTC.

The genes are TRBV6-1 and TRBJ1-5; D perhaps matches TRBD1 (6 bases). V was pared by 1 base and J by 6 bases, with 13 bases between. Per germline, CDR1 MNHNS and CDR2 SASEGT. The CDR3 consists of 15 residues. The CDR3 spells CASSEDRVNGQPQHF. The CDR3 DNA follows: TGTGCCAGCAGTGAAGACAGGGTGAACGGTCAGCCCCAGCATTTT.

The chain has TRBV5-1 and TRBJ1-1, with D uncertain. CDR3 length: 12 amino acids. Germline-derived CDR1 and CDR2 are SGHRS and YFSETQ. Trimming took off 5 bases at V and 1 base at J, with 6 bases between the two ends. CDR3 nucleotide sequence: TGCGCCAGCAGGGTTGCGAACACTGAAGCTTTCTTT. The encoded protein is CASRVANTEAFF.

This CDR3 reads CASSPSTDTQYF. Written as DNA, the CDR3 is TGTGCCAGCAGCCCGAGCACAGATACGCAGTATTTT. The chain carries TRBV7-9 and TRBJ2-3; D is ambiguous. The CDR3 spans 12 residues. V lost 5 bases to trimming and J lost 0 bases, with 3 bases between them. CDR1 is SEHNR and CDR2 is FQNEAQ in the germline V gene (reference sequence).

The V call is TRBV7-2, the J call TRBJ2-6; the match to TRBD2 covers 7 bases. The length of the CDR3 is 18 residues. Germline V gene lookup returns CDR1 SGHTA and CDR2 FQGNSA. V lost 1 base and J lost 0; bases outside the gene matches: 6. The chain's CDR3 is CASSLGAGPSSGANVLTF. CDR3 DNA: TGTGCCAGCAGCTTAGGAGCGGGACCCAGCTCTGGGGCCAACGTCCTGACTTTC.

The chain is built from TRBV6-1 and TRBJ2-1; D may be TRBD1 (5 bases). The CDR3 runs to 15 residues. Germline V gives CDR1 MNHNS, CDR2 SASEGT. Trimming left V 4 bases short and J 1 base short, with 11 bases between. CDR3 sequence (DNA): TGTGCCAGCAGTGTGGTTCAGGGTTCCTACAATGAGCAGTTCTTC. Encoded protein: CASSVVQGSYNEQFF.

This clone has more than one count but fewer than ten. This chain connects TRBV7-2 to TRBJ2-7; 8 positions match TRBD1. This CDR3 region has 16 residues. V lost 0 bases and J lost 2; bases outside the gene matches: 6. In germline, CDR1 is SGHTA, CDR2 FQGNSA. CDR3 region: CASSLAGTGQAYEQYF. The DNA of the CDR3 is TGTGCCAGCAGCTTAGCCGGGACAGGCCAAGCCTACGAGCAGTACTTC. Full variable domain (outside the CDR3, taken from reference TRBV7-2 and TRBJ2-7): GAGVSQSPSNKVTEKGKDVELRCDPISGHTALYWYRQSLGQGLEFLIYFQGNSAPDKSGLPSDRFSAERTGGSVSTLTIQRTQQEDSAVYLCASSLAGTGQAYEQYFGPGTRLTVT.

The V and J genes are TRBV6-1 and TRBJ2-7; no definite D call. This CDR3 is built from 12 residues. Germline V lookup: CDR1 MNHNS, CDR2 SASEGT. V lost 6 bases, J lost 5 bases, and 11 bases lay in between. In nucleotides, the CDR3 is TGTGCCAGCAGAAGGGCAGGCGACGAGCAGTACTTC. Its protein is CASRRAGDEQYF.

The chain has TRBV5-1 and TRBJ2-7, with 9 bases matching TRBD2. This CDR3 spans 14 amino acids. The V gene's germline CDR1 is SGHRS and CDR2 YFSETQ. After removal of 6 bases from V and 1 base from J, the junction contained 5 bases not matched to a gene. In DNA, the CDR3 is TGCGCCAGCAAAGGTAGCGGGAGTTCCTACGAGCAGTACTTC. Translation: CASKGSGSSYEQYF.

This chain links TRBV7-6 with TRBJ1-1; D possibly corresponds to TRBD1 (5 bases). The V and J ends lost 1 base and 1 base respectively, with 7 bases between them. There are 14 residues in the CDR3. Germline V gene sequence: CDR1 SGHVS, CDR2 FNYEAQ. CDR3 residues: CASSLGRGNTEAFF. In nucleotides, the CDR3 is TGTGCCAGCAGCTTAGGTAGGGGGAACACTGAAGCTTTCTTT.

The chain carries TRBV7-9 and TRBJ1-1; D unclear. V was clipped by 5 bases and J by 5 bases, with 9 bases between them. This CDR3 contains 12 residues. Per the germline V gene, CDR1 is SEHNR and CDR2 is FQNEAQ (reference sequence). As DNA, the CDR3 is TGTGCCAGCAGCCCCCTTGTGACTGAAGCTTTCTTT. Residues: CASSPLVTEAFF.

This chain connects TRBV19 to TRBJ2-2; 7 bases fit TRBD1. The germline V gene has CDR1 LNHDA and CDR2 SQIVND (reference sequence). The CDR3 consists of 20 residues. Trimming at V came to 6 bases and at J to 1 base, leaving 20 bases not matched to a gene. CDR3 amino acids: CASRSASEPRDSLNTGELFF. The CDR3 DNA reads as TGTGCCAGTAGATCCGCCAGCGAACCCCGGGACAGCTTGAACACCGGGGAGCTGTTTTTT.

V and J are TRBV28 and TRBJ2-5; D ambiguous. CDR1 MDHEN and CDR2 SYDVKM come from the germline V gene. The CDR3 sequence is 11 residues long. Trimming pared 5 bases from V and 2 bases from J, leaving 3 bases between. CDR3 loop: CASSGQETQYF. The CDR3 DNA is TGTGCCAGCAGTGGGCAAGAGACCCAGTACTTC.

The J gene is TRBJ1-1, the V gene TRBV5-1, with TRBD1 identical over 8 bases. V shed 5 bases, J shed 4 bases, and the junction held 4 bases outside the gene matches. This CDR3 comprises 13 residues. Per germline, CDR1 SGHRS and CDR2 YFSETQ. The DNA for the CDR3 is TGCGCCAGCAGGCTAACAGGGGGCACTGAAGCTTTCTTT. Its protein product is CASRLTGGTEAFF.

CDR3 DNA: TGCGCCAGCAGCTTGAGACTAGCTAGCACAGATACGCAGTATTTT. Protein sequence: CASSLRLASTDTQYF. The chain combines TRBV5-1 with TRBJ2-3; 7 bases align to TRBD2. The V gene's germline CDR1 is SGHRS and CDR2 YFSETQ. J gave up 0 bases and V 1 base, and 2 bases lay outside the gene matches. The CDR3 has 15 residues.

The chain has TRBV10-3 and TRBJ2-1; 10 bases map to TRBD2. The CDR3 consists of 15 residues. The V gene end was trimmed by 3 bases and the J gene end by 8 bases; junction bases not matched to a gene: 7. The V gene's germline CDR1 is ENHRY and CDR2 SYGVKD. For the CDR3, the DNA is TGTGCCATCAGTGACCCTAGCGGGAGTTCCGATGAGCAGTTCTTC. This encodes CAISDPSGSSDEQFF.

The chain recombines TRBV6-1 with TRBJ2-6; 10 bases agree with TRBD1. Germline V CDR1 and CDR2: MNHNS, SASEGT. V was clipped by 4 bases and J by 1 base; unmatched bases: 4. CDR3 length: 17 amino acids. CDR3 in amino acids: CASSVDRGLSGANVLTF. The CDR3 coding sequence is TGTGCCAGCAGTGTAGACAGGGGGCTATCTGGGGCCAACGTCCTGACTTTC.

This chain connects TRBV11-2 to TRBJ2-5; the match to TRBD1 covers 7 bases. The CDR3 consists of 17 residues. Trimming took 1 base from V and 4 from J; bases not matched to a gene: 12. Per germline, CDR1 SGHAT and CDR2 FQNNGV. CDR3 residues: CASSLVAGGFGGETQYF. CDR3 DNA sequence: TGTGCCAGCAGCTTAGTAGCAGGGGGTTTTGGCGGAGAGACCCAGTACTTC. The entire variable domain, with the rest obtained from reference TRBV11-2 and TRBJ2-5, is as follows: EAGVAQSPRYKIIEKRQSVAFWCNPISGHATLYWYQQILGQGPKLLIQFQNNGVVDDSQLPKDRFSAERLKGVDSTLKIQPAKLEDSAVYLCASSLVAGGFGGETQYFGPGTRLLVL.

CDR3: CASSRDRGLGGYTF. For the CDR3, the DNA is TGTGCCAGCAGCCGCGACAGGGGGCTGGGGGGCTACACCTTC. This chain links TRBV6-6 with TRBJ1-2; TRBD1 agrees at 10 bases. The CDR3 spans 14 residues. Trimming took 6 bases from V and 8 from J; bases not matched to a gene: 9. Germline V gene lookup returns CDR1 MNHNY and CDR2 SVGAGI (reference sequence).

This sequence joins TRBV18 and TRBJ1-3; D remains unclear. Looked up from germline, CDR1 is KGHSH and CDR2 is LQKENI. This CDR3 region has 15 residues. Trimming pared 3 bases from V and 8 bases from J, leaving 17 bases between. As DNA, the CDR3 is TGTGCCAGCTCACCCCGGACGGGCGGCGTGGACACCATATATTTT. Translation: CASSPRTGGVDTIYF.

The gene calls are TRBV19 and TRBJ2-7; 13 bases are shared with TRBD2. The CDR3 spans 16 residues. Trimming cost V 3 bases and J 3 bases; bases outside gene matches: 5. CDR1 and CDR2 (germline): LNHDA, SQIVND (reference sequence). DNA for the CDR3: TGTGCCAGTAGTATGCCCGGGACTAGCGGGATCTACGAGCAGTACTTC. Protein product: CASSMPGTSGIYEQYF.

CDR3 region: CASSPLSGIGELFF. The CDR3, as DNA: TGTGCCAGCAGCCCCTTAAGCGGGATCGGGGAGCTGTTTTTT. The V and J genes are TRBV11-2 and TRBJ2-2; the match to TRBD2 covers 7 bases. The CDR3 spans 14 residues. CDR1 is SGHAT and CDR2 is FQNNGV in the germline V gene. V trimming: 5 bases; J trimming: 7 bases; junction bases outside the gene matches: 7.

The chain carries TRBV18 and TRBJ2-7, with D tentatively TRBD1 or TRBD2 (7 bases each). The germline V gene encodes CDR1 KGHSH and CDR2 LQKENI. CDR3 size: 14 residues. V lost 3 bases and J 5 bases, leaving 14 bases between the germline ends. The CDR3 region has the DNA TGTGCCAGCTCACCGGGGCAGGGGGGGAACGAGCAGTACTTC. Translated: CASSPGQGGNEQYF.